This T cell receptor (beta chain) was captured in a study of T cells in Graves' hyperthyroidism and ophthalmopathy. Study-wide findings and caveats: In the blood, most expanded thyroid clonotypes above 0.001 appeared as well. A 13 V-J model separated ophthalmopathy from stable hyperthyroidism.

As to this clonotype: Its antigen is not identified.

Hyperthyroidism, newly diagnosed and lasting under 2 months, affected patients aged 18 to 65. Amplification yielded TCR beta CDR3 regions, with RNA transcripts as the source. During a first-round RT-PCR of the TCR CDR3, the HTBI primer set was used. TCRdb reprocessed the multiplex PCR reads via MiXCR and lists one record per CDR3 protein. The sample contains a few hundred thousand distinct CDR3 sequences, around 16% of which appear only once. Sequenced material: blood. The origin of this receptor is a woman aged 18-29 years with Graves' hyperthyroidism.

The CDR3 DNA reads as TGTGCCATCAGTGAGATCTATGACCAACGACTTCGAGAGACCCAGTACTTC. Amino acid sequence: CAISEIYDQRLRETQYF. The gene calls are TRBV10-3 and TRBJ2-5, with D unresolved. Deletions cut 2 bases from V and 4 bases from J, with 20 bases between. The CDR3 consists of 17 residues. Germline lookup yields CDR1 ENHRY and CDR2 SYGVKD.